The 14 T cell receptor beta chains below were found in one sample sequenced in a study of blood T cell repertoires in COVID-19. Produced via immunoSEQ multiplex PCR; TCRdb's table is partial and in-frame only. The table lists fewer than 150,000 clones, more than 70% of them singletons, with approximately 5% in the top ten. Sequenced material: peripheral blood. The source is a woman aged 60 to 75 with COVID-19, enrolled during active disease.

This clone has only one observation. The chain combines TRBV5-1 with TRBJ1-5, with 7 bases identical to TRBD1. CDR1 and CDR2 from the germline V gene are SGHRS and YFSETQ. V gave up 3 bases and J gave up 4 bases; unmatched junction bases: 4. This CDR3 has 14 amino acids. The CDR3 region has the DNA TGCGCCAGCAGCTCGGGACAGACAAATCAGCCCCAGCATTTT. This gives the protein CASSSGQTNQPQHF. Full variable domain (missing parts from reference TRBV5-1 and TRBJ1-5): KAGVTQTPRYLIKTRGQQVTLSCSPISGHRSVSWYQQTPGQGLQFLFEYFSETQRNKGNFPGRFSGRQFSNSRSEMNVSTLELGDSALYLCASSSGQTNQPQHFGDGTRLSIL.

This chain connects TRBV11-2 to TRBJ1-2, with D maybe TRBD1 (6 bases). CDR1 is SGHAT, CDR2 FQNNGV, per germline. This CDR3 has 12 residues. V shed 3 bases and J shed 10 bases, with 12 bases lying between them. In DNA form, the CDR3 reads TGTGCCAGCAGCTTCTACAGGGAGACCTACACCTTC. It yields the protein CASSFYRETYTF.

This clone was detected a few times. V gene TRBV3-1 (or the pseudogene TRBV3-2) combines with J gene TRBJ1-6; 11 bases fit TRBD1. The V gene end was trimmed by 1 base and the J gene end by 7 bases; junction bases not matched to a gene: 6. Per the germline V gene, CDR1 is LGHDT and CDR2 is YNNKEL (reference sequence). The CDR3 runs to 17 residues. CDR3 DNA sequence: TGTGCCAGCAGCCAAGTCGGACAGGGGGCAGGGAATTCACCCCTCCACTTT. Protein sequence: CASSQVGQGAGNSPLHF.

The chain has TRBV5-1 and TRBJ2-1; D is perhaps TRBD2 (5 bases). Between the trimmed V and J ends, which lost 3 bases and 7 bases, there was a span of 14 bases. The CDR3 is 14 residues long. The germline V gene has CDR1 SGHRS and CDR2 YFSETQ. The DNA for the CDR3 is TGCGCCAGCAGCTCATCCTCACTAGGGAATGAGCAGTTCTTC. Its protein is CASSSSSLGNEQFF. Filled out from reference TRBV5-1 and TRBJ2-1, the complete variable domain reads KAGVTQTPRYLIKTRGQQVTLSCSPISGHRSVSWYQQTPGQGLQFLFEYFSETQRNKGNFPGRFSGRQFSNSRSEMNVSTLELGDSALYLCASSSSSLGNEQFFGPGTRLTVL.

The chain has TRBV10-3 and TRBJ2-3, with D possibly matching TRBD1 (5 bases). There are 14 residues in the CDR3. Trimming took off 7 bases at V and 2 bases at J, with 13 bases between the two ends. Per germline, CDR1 ENHRY and CDR2 SYGVKD. CDR3 amino acids: CAINADSNTDTQYF. CDR3 bases: TGTGCCATCAATGCTGACAGTAACACAGATACGCAGTATTTT.

The gene calls are TRBV15 and TRBJ2-2; 7 bases align to TRBD2. The V gene end was trimmed by 1 base and the J gene end by 4 bases; junction bases not matched to a gene: 6. This CDR3 is built from 16 residues. Germline CDR1 is LNHNV and CDR2 is YYDKDF (reference sequence). CDR3 sequence: CATSRVGGVVTGELFF. Written as DNA, the CDR3 is TGTGCCACCAGCAGAGTGGGGGGGGTCGTCACCGGGGAGCTGTTTTTT.

Details on this clone: The identical CDR3 is also encoded by other nucleotide sequences in the sample. The chain uses TRBV5-4 and TRBJ2-1, with D perhaps matching TRBD1 (5 bases). Trimming took 0 bases from V and 5 from J, leaving 6 bases between them. CDR3 length: 13 amino acids. In germline, CDR1 is SGHNT, CDR2 YYREEE (reference sequence). The CDR3 DNA is TGTGCCAGCAGCTTGGTAGGGGACAATGAGCAGTTCTTC. Its translation: CASSLVGDNEQFF.

This clone has a single count. The chain uses TRBV4-1 and TRBJ1-2; 7 bases align to TRBD1. CDR3 size: 14 residues. Germline-derived CDR1 and CDR2 are MGHRA and YSYEKL. Trimming removed 2 bases from V and 7 bases from J; junction bases left unmatched: 7. The CDR3 DNA is TGCGCCAGCAGCCAAACGGACAGGAGAACTGGCTACACCTTC. This codes for CASSQTDRRTGYTF.

The rearrangement uses TRBV7-6 and TRBJ2-5; D call uncertain. Germline values: CDR1 SGHVS, CDR2 FNYEAQ. This CDR3 contains 13 residues. Trimming took off 5 bases at V and 6 bases at J, with 13 bases between the two ends. The CDR3 protein is CASSPTAVKTQYF. In nucleotides, the CDR3 is TGTGCCAGCAGCCCAACCGCGGTAAAGACCCAGTACTTC.

As DNA, the CDR3 is TGTGCCAGCAGCCAAGGACTAACGAATAACTATGGCTACACCTTC. Amino acids: CASSQGLTNNYGYTF. The V call is TRBV3-1 (or the pseudogene TRBV3-2), the J call TRBJ1-2; D is undetermined. Germline CDR1 LGHDT, CDR2 YNNKEL (reference sequence). The CDR3 is 15 amino acids. The V and J ends lost 1 base and 1 base respectively, with 10 bases between them.

V and J are TRBV4-2 and TRBJ1-6; D not resolved. V was cut by 0 bases and J by 0 bases, with 12 bases left in between. The CDR3 totals 18 residues. Germline V gives CDR1 LGHNA, CDR2 YNFKEQ. CDR3 protein: CASSQDGYDRSYNSPLHF. CDR3 coding DNA: TGTGCCAGCAGCCAAGACGGGTATGACCGCTCCTATAATTCACCCCTCCACTTT.

CDR3: CASNQLAPSSPDTQYF. CDR3 nucleotide sequence: TGTGCCAGTAATCAACTGGCTCCGTCTAGTCCAGATACGCAGTATTTT. The chain links TRBV19 to TRBJ2-3; D is unclear. CDR1 is LNHDA, CDR2 SQIVND, per germline (reference sequence). This CDR3 spans 16 amino acids. The V and J ends lost 7 bases and 4 bases respectively, with 21 bases between them.

This clone has a single count. The genes are TRBV6-4 and TRBJ1-2, with 8 bases fitting TRBD1. The V gene end was trimmed by 6 bases and the J gene end by 5 bases; junction bases not matched to a gene: 11. The CDR3 is made up of 15 amino acids. In germline, CDR1 is MRHNA, CDR2 SNTAGT. CDR3: CASSPRTGLWYGYTF. In DNA form, the CDR3 reads TGTGCCAGCAGCCCCCGGACAGGGCTATGGTATGGCTACACCTTC.

The genes are TRBV2 and TRBJ2-7; 7 bases line up with TRBD1. V lost 7 bases, J lost 3 bases, and 12 bases stayed unmatched. Germline assignment: CDR1 SNHLY and CDR2 FYNNEI. The CDR3 runs to 15 residues. CDR3 DNA sequence: TGTGCCAGCACGCCTCGACAGGGAATGGTCTACGAGCAGTACTTC. Translated, it gives CASTPRQGMVYEQYF.